Listed below are T cell receptor beta chains from one sample, sequenced in a study of blood T cell repertoires in COVID-19. Assay used: immunoSEQ multiplex PCR; TCRdb lists only in-frame clones, some missing. The table has approximately 250,000 clones, 70% to 90% seen once; the top ten hold about 4%. The sequenced sample was PBMCs or T cells enriched from blood (not recorded which). Receptors originate from a woman aged 25 to 45 with acute COVID-19. CDR3s include the opening cysteine and the closing phenylalanine or tryptophan. A D gene is named only where the DNA matches it firmly. The size entry is marked missing in some rows and otherwise reads once, few, many or a size class.

d_call: TRBD2; clone_size: once; j_call: TRBJ2-1; v_call: TRBV4-2; cdr3_nt: TGTGCCAGCAGCCAAGTCGCGGGAGGGCCCGATGAGCAGTTCTTC; cdr3_aa: CASSQVAGGPDEQFF
d_call: NA; clone_size: NA; j_call: TRBJ1-6; v_call: TRBV6-5; cdr3_nt: TGTGCCAGCAGTTACGGCCCAAACTCCTATAATTCACCCCTCCACTTT; cdr3_aa: CASSYGPNSYNSPLHF
d_call: TRBD1; clone_size: NA; j_call: TRBJ2-7; v_call: TRBV4-1; cdr3_nt: TGCGCCAGCAGCCAAGGGACAGGATACTACGAGCAGTACTTC; cdr3_aa: CASSQGTGYYEQYF
d_call: NA; clone_size: NA; j_call: TRBJ1-1; v_call: TRBV27; cdr3_nt: TGTGCCAGCAGACAGAAAATCCAGGGTTTGGATGCTTTCTTT; cdr3_aa: CASRQKIQGLDAFF
d_call: NA; clone_size: NA; j_call: TRBJ2-1; v_call: TRBV4-1; cdr3_nt: TGCGCCAGCAGCCCAGGAGGGATGTACAATGAGCAGTTCTTC; cdr3_aa: CASSPGGMYNEQFF
d_call: TRBD1; clone_size: NA; j_call: TRBJ2-1; v_call: TRBV6-1; cdr3_nt: TGTGCCAGCAGTGAACTCCGGGACAGTGAGCAGTTCTTC; cdr3_aa: CASSELRDSEQFF
d_call: NA; clone_size: NA; j_call: TRBJ1-1; v_call: TRBV27; cdr3_nt: TGTGCCAGCAATATCGACAGTGAAGCTTTCTTT; cdr3_aa: CASNIDSEAFF
d_call: NA; clone_size: NA; j_call: TRBJ1-1; v_call: TRBV30; cdr3_nt: TGTGCCTGGAGGGACAGATTCACTGAAGCTTTCTTT; cdr3_aa: CAWRDRFTEAFF
d_call: NA; clone_size: few; j_call: TRBJ2-7; v_call: TRBV10-2; cdr3_nt: TGCGCCGTCAGGGGGGCCACCTCCTACGAGCAGTACTTC; cdr3_aa: CAVRGATSYEQYF
d_call: TRBD2; clone_size: few; j_call: TRBJ2-2; v_call: TRBV5-6; cdr3_nt: TGTGCCAGCAGCCCTGCGGTAGCGGGAGGGTCCGGGGAGCTGTTTTTT; cdr3_aa: CASSPAVAGGSGELFF
d_call: TRBD1; clone_size: NA; j_call: TRBJ1-2; v_call: TRBV9; cdr3_nt: TGTGCCAGCAGCTCAGGACAGGGGGCTTACTATGGCTACACCTTC; cdr3_aa: CASSSGQGAYYGYTF
d_call: TRBD1; clone_size: NA; j_call: TRBJ2-5; v_call: TRBV11-3; cdr3_nt: TGTGCCAGCAGCGACGGGACAGGGCCAGGGGAGACCCAGTACTTC; cdr3_aa: CASSDGTGPGETQYF
d_call: NA; clone_size: NA; j_call: TRBJ1-5; v_call: TRBV27; cdr3_nt: TGTGCCAGCAGACAGGGAGACAATCAGCCCCAGCATTTT; cdr3_aa: CASRQGDNQPQHF
d_call: NA; clone_size: NA; j_call: TRBJ2-7; v_call: TRBV12-3/TRBV12-4; cdr3_nt: TGTGCCAGCAGACCAACAGGGCCCTACGAGCAGTACTTC; cdr3_aa: CASRPTGPYEQYF
d_call: TRBD2; clone_size: NA; j_call: TRBJ2-7; v_call: TRBV28; cdr3_nt: TGTGCCAGCAGTGAACTAGCGGGGCCATTCTACGAGCAGTACTTC; cdr3_aa: CASSELAGPFYEQYF
d_call: TRBD1; clone_size: NA; j_call: TRBJ2-7; v_call: TRBV28; cdr3_nt: TGTGCCAGCAGTTTATACGGGACAGAGCCCTACGAGCAGTACTTC; cdr3_aa: CASSLYGTEPYEQYF
d_call: NA; clone_size: NA; j_call: TRBJ2-3; v_call: TRBV7-3; cdr3_nt: TGTGCCAGCAGCTTAAGGGGACGGGAGTCAGATACGCAGTATTTT; cdr3_aa: CASSLRGRESDTQYF
d_call: NA; clone_size: NA; j_call: TRBJ2-1; v_call: TRBV18; cdr3_nt: TGTGCCAGCTCACAGGACGGGAACTCCTACAATGAGCAGTTCTTC; cdr3_aa: CASSQDGNSYNEQFF
d_call: TRBD1; clone_size: once; j_call: TRBJ1-2; v_call: TRBV29-1; cdr3_nt: TGCAGCGTTGGGGACAGTAACTATGGCTACACCTTC; cdr3_aa: CSVGDSNYGYTF
d_call: NA; clone_size: NA; j_call: TRBJ1-1; v_call: TRBV5-6; cdr3_nt: TGTGCCAGCAGCTTGGTCCAGGGCGGAACTGAAGCTTTCTTT; cdr3_aa: CASSLVQGGTEAFF
d_call: NA; clone_size: NA; j_call: TRBJ1-5; v_call: TRBV27; cdr3_nt: TGTGCCAGCAGTTTAACGGGGGGTGAGGTTCAGCCCCAGCATTTT; cdr3_aa: CASSLTGGEVQPQHF
d_call: TRBD1; clone_size: NA; j_call: TRBJ2-7; v_call: TRBV29-1; cdr3_nt: TGCAGCGTTGAGGAATCGGACAGGCGAGCTTCCTACGAGCAGTACTTC; cdr3_aa: CSVEESDRRASYEQYF